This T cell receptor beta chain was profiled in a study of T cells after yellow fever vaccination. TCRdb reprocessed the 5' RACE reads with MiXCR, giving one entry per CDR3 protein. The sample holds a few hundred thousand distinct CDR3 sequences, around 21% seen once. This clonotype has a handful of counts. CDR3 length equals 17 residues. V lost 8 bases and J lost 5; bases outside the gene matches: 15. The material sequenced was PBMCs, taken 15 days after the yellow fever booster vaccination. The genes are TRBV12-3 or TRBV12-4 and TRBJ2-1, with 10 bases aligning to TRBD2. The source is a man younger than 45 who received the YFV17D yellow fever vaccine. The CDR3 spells CASGARGGLATNNEQFF. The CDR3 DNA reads TGTGCCAGCGGCGCCCGGGGGGGACTAGCGACTAACAATGAGCAGTTCTTC.